This TCR beta chain stems from a study of identical twins. TCRdb re-called the 5' RACE reads with MiXCR, one entry per CDR3 protein. The sample includes approximately 470,000 distinct CDR3 sequences, 13% to 15% of them seen just once. The CDR3 consists of 15 residues. From germline, CDR1 is LNHNV and CDR2 YYDKDF (reference sequence). Trimming shortened V by 0 bases and J by 0 bases, and 7 bases separated the two germline ends. These data were also reused for a study on yellow fever vaccine responses in identical twins.

The sequencing sample was made of CD4+ T cells sorted from blood. This clonotype was obtained from a woman aged 18-35 years in good health. The genes are TRBV15 and TRBJ2-3; D might be TRBD2 (5 bases). The CDR3, as DNA: TGTGCCACCAGCAGAGATGGCGGGAGCACAGATACGCAGTATTTT. Amino acid sequence: CATSRDGGSTDTQYF.